The table lists the clone carrying this T cell receptor (beta chain) with a count of one. The V end was cut by 0 bases, the J end by 3 bases, with 9 bases between. This CDR3 is built from 14 residues. Germline loops: CDR1 MNHEY, CDR2 SVGAGI. This record comes from a study of T cell responses to AZD1222 COVID-19 vaccine. Sequencing was performed with immunoSEQ multiplex PCR; in TCRdb, only in-frame clones are kept and a portion is missing. There are some 94,000 clones in the sample; about nine tenths occur only once, and approximately 5.3% lies in the top ten. The sequencing here drew on peripheral blood, taken 28 days after the second AZD1222 dose. The source is an adult who received the AZD1222 COVID-19 vaccine. This chain connects TRBV6-5 to TRBJ2-7; no reliable D call. CDR3 coding DNA: TGTGCCAGCAGTTACTCCGTTAGTTTCTACGAGCAGTACTTC. Translation: CASSYSVSFYEQYF.